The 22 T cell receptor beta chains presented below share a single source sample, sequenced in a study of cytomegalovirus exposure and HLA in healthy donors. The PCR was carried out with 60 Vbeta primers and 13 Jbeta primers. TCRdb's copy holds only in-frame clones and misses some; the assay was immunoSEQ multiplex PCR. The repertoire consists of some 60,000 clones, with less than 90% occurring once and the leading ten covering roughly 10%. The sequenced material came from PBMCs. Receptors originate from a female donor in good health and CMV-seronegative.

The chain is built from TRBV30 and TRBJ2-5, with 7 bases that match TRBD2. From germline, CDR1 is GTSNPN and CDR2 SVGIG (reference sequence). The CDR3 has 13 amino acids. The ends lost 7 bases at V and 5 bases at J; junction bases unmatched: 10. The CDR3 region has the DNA TGTGCCTCCCAAGCGGGACTAATGGAGACCCAGTACTTC. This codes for CASQAGLMETQYF.

CDR3 sequence: CASSATGLEQYF. The CDR3 DNA follows: TGTGCCAGCAGTGCAACAGGTCTCGAGCAGTACTTC. This chain uses TRBV25-1 with TRBJ2-5, with D perhaps TRBD1 (5 bases). The J call may be in error: the DNA end matches TRBJ2-7 better. Germline V gives CDR1 MGHDK, CDR2 SYGVNS. The CDR3 sequence is 12 residues long.

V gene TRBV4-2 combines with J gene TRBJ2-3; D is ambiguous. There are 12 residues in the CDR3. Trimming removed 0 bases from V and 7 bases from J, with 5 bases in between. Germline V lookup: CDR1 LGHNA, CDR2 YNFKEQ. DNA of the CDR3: TGTGCCAGCAGCCAAGACTACCATACGCAGTATTTT. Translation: CASSQDYHTQYF.

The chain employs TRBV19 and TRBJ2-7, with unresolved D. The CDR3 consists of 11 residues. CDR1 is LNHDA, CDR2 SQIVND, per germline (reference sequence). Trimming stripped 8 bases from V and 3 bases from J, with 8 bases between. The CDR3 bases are TGTGCCAGTGGAGCCAGCTACGAGCAGTACTTC. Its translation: CASGASYEQYF.

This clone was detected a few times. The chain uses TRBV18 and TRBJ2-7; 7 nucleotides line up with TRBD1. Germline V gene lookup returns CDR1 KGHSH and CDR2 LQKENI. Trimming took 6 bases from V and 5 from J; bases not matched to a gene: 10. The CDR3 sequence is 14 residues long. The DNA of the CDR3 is TGTGCCAGCTCCGGGACAGTTCCCCCCGACGAGCAGTACTTC. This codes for CASSGTVPPDEQYF.

Here the CDR3 DNA reads TGTGCCAGCAGTGCCGGGACAGCTAGCGAAAAACTGTTTTTT. Amino acid sequence: CASSAGTASEKLFF. This chain links TRBV6-1 with TRBJ1-4, with 7 nucleotides matching TRBD1. The trim removed 4 bases at V and 8 bases at J, leaving 7 bases unmatched. The germline CDR1 and CDR2 sequences are MNHNS and SASEGT. This CDR3 is 14 amino acids long.

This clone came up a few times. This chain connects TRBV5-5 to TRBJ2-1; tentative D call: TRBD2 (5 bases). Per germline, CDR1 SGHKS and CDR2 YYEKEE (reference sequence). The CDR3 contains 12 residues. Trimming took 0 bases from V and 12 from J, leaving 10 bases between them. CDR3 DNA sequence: TGTGCCAGCAGCTTGGTTGGCGGGTGGCAGTTCTTC. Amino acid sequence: CASSLVGGWQFF. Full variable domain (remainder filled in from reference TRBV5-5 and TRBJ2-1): DAGVTQSPTHLIKTRGQQVTLRCSPISGHKSVSWYQQVLGQGPQFIFQYYEKEERGRGNFPDRFSARQFPNYSSELNVNALLLGDSALYLCASSLVGGWQFFGPGTRLTVL.

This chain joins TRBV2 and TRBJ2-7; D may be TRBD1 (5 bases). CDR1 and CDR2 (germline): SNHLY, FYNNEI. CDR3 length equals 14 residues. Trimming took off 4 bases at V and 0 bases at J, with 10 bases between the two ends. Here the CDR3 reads CASSGQSNSYEQYF. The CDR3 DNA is TGTGCCAGCAGTGGACAGTCTAACTCCTACGAGCAGTACTTC.

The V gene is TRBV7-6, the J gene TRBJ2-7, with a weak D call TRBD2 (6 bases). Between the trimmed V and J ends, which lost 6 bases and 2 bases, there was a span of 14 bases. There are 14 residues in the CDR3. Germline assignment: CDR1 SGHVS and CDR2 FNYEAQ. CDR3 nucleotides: TGTGCCAGCAGACCCAGCGGAGGGACCTACGAGCAGTACTTC. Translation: CASRPSGGTYEQYF.

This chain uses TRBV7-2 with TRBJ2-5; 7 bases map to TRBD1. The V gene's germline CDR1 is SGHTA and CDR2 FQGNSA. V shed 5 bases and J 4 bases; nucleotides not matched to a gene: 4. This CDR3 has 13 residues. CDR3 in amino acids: CASSTGQVETQYF. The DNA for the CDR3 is TGTGCCAGCAGCACCGGACAGGTAGAGACCCAGTACTTC.

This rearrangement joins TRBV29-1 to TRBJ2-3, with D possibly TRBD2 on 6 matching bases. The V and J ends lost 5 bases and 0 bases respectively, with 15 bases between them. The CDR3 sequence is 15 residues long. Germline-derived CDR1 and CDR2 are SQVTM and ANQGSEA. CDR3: CSVSSRDSSTDTQYF. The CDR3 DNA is TGCAGCGTTTCCTCTCGGGACTCTAGCACAGATACGCAGTATTTT.

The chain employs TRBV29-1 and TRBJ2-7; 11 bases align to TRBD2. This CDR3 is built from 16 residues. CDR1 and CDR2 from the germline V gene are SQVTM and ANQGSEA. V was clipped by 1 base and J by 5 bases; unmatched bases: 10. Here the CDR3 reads CSVEGVPSGRSDEQYF. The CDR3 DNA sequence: TGCAGCGTTGAAGGGGTTCCTAGCGGGAGGTCAGACGAGCAGTACTTC.

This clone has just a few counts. CDR3 sequence (DNA): TGCAGCGTTGAGGCCGTAAAGAACTATGGCTACACCTTC. Translating it yields CSVEAVKNYGYTF. The chain joins TRBV29-1 to TRBJ1-2; D is undetermined. Trimming cost V 3 bases and J 2 bases, with 10 bases left between them. The length of the CDR3 is 13 residues. The germline V gene has CDR1 SQVTM and CDR2 ANQGSEA.

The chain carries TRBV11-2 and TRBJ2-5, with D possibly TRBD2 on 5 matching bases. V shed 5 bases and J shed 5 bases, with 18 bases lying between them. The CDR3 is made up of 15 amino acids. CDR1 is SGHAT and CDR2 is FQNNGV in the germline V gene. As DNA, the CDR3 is TGTGCCAGCAGCCATCAAGCGGCTAGTCGGGAGACCCAGTACTTC. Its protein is CASSHQAASRETQYF.

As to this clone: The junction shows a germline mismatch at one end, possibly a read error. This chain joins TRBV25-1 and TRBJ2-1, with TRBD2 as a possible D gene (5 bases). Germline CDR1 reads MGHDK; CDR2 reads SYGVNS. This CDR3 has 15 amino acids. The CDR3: CASSATIGSHNEQFF. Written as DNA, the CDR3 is TGTGCCAGCAGTGCGACTATCGGCTCCCACAATGAGCAGTTCTTC.

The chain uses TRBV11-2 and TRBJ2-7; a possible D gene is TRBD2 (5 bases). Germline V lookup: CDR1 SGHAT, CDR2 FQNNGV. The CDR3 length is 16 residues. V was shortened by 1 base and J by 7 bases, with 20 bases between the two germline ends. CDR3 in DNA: TGTGCCAGCAGCTTAGCGGGTCGGCCGTGGGAGTGGGAGCAGTACTTC. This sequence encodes CASSLAGRPWEWEQYF.

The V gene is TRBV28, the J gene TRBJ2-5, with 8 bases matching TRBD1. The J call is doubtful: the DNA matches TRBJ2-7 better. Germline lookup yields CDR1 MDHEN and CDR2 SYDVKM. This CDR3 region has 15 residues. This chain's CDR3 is CASSSTGVFTYEQYF. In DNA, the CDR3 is TGTGCCAGCAGTTCGACAGGGGTGTTCACCTACGAGCAGTACTTC.

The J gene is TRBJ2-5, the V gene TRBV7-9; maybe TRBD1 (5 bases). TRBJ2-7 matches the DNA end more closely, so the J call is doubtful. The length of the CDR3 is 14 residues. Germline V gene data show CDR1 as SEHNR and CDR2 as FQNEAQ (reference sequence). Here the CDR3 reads CASSPPRAGHEQYF. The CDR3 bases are TGTGCCAGCAGCCCCCCCAGGGCAGGACACGAGCAGTACTTC.

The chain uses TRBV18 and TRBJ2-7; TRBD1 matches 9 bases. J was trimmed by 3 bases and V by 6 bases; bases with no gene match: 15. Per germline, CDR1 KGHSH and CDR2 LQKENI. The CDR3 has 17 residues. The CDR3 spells CASSRNSILTGGYEQYF. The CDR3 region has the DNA TGTGCCAGCTCCCGGAATTCCATCTTGACAGGGGGCTACGAGCAGTACTTC.

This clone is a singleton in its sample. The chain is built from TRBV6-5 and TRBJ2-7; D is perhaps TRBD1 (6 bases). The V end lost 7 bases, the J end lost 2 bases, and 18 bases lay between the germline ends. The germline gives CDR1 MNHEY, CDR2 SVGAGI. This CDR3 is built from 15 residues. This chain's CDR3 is CASTLNRASAYEQYF. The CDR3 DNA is TGTGCCAGCACCCTAAACAGGGCCTCCGCCTACGAGCAGTACTTC.

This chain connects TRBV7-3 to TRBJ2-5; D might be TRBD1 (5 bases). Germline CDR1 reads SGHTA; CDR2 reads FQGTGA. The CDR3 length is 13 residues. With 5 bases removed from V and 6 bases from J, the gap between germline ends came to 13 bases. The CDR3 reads CASSPAQGKTQYF. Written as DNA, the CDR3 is TGTGCCAGCAGCCCCGCCCAGGGAAAGACCCAGTACTTC.

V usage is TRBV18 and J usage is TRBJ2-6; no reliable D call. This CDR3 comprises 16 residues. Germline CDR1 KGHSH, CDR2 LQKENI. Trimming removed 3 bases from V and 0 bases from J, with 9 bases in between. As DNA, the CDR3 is TGTGCCAGCTCACCCCTGAGTGACTCTGGGGCCAACGTCCTGACTTTC. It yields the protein CASSPLSDSGANVLTF.